A single sample is the source of the 27 T cell receptor beta chains below, sequenced in a study of blood T cell repertoires in COVID-19. Profiling relied on immunoSEQ multiplex PCR, and the TCRdb table lists in-frame clones only, not all of them. The sample lists under 150,000 clones, 70% to 80% occurring once. The sequenced sample consisted of peripheral blood. These receptors all come from a man aged 55 to 69 with acute or convalescent COVID-19.

V usage is TRBV11-2 and J usage is TRBJ1-2; D uncertain. The germline CDR1 and CDR2 sequences are SGHAT and FQNNGV. Trimming left V 0 bases short and J 3 bases short, with 8 bases between. This CDR3 has 14 amino acids. The CDR3 coding sequence is TGTGCCAGCAGCTTAGATCCGCACTACTATGGCTACACCTTC. It specifies CASSLDPHYYGYTF.

V gene TRBV10-3 combines with J gene TRBJ2-6; weak D call: TRBD1 (5 bases). The CDR3 has 16 amino acids. CDR1 ENHRY and CDR2 SYGVKD come from the germline V gene. V was shortened by 8 bases and J by 0 bases, with 14 bases between the two germline ends. CDR3 DNA sequence: TGTGCCATCGGAAGGGGCGTTTTCTCTGGGGCCAACGTCCTGACTTTC. Translation: CAIGRGVFSGANVLTF.

The rearrangement links TRBV28 to TRBJ1-2; no clear D. The CDR3 spans 13 residues. Trimming cost V 2 bases and J 4 bases, with 8 bases left between them. Germline V gene sequence: CDR1 MDHEN, CDR2 SYDVKM. CDR3 bases: TGTGCCAGCAGTTTAATCCGTTCCTATGGCTACACCTTC. Protein product: CASSLIRSYGYTF.

Only a few counts were recorded for this clone. The chain is built from TRBV7-2 and TRBJ2-1, with a weak D call TRBD2 (6 bases). Trimming stripped 1 base from V and 6 bases from J, with 13 bases between. Germline assignment: CDR1 SGHTA and CDR2 FQGNSA. The CDR3 is 15 residues long. This CDR3 is CASSLVEGSGNEQFF. The DNA for the CDR3 is TGTGCCAGCAGCTTAGTAGAGGGTAGCGGCAATGAGCAGTTCTTC.

The rearrangement links TRBV2 to TRBJ2-2; a weak D match, TRBD1 (5 bases). This CDR3 has 14 amino acids. The V gene's germline CDR1 is SNHLY and CDR2 FYNNEI. The V and J ends lost 8 bases and 0 bases respectively, with 10 bases between them. CDR3 DNA: TGTGCCAGCTGGGGCCAAGCGAACACCGGGGAGCTGTTTTTT. This gives the protein CASWGQANTGELFF. Combining the CDR3 with reference TRBV2 and TRBJ2-2 gives the whole variable domain EPEVTQTPSHQVTQMGQEVILRCVPISNHLYFYWYRQILGQKVEFLVSFYNNEISEKSEIFDDQFSVERPDGSNFTLKIRSTKLEDSAMYFCASWGQANTGELFFGEGSRLTVL.

The V gene is TRBV10-3, the J gene TRBJ1-2, with 7 bases identical to TRBD1. This CDR3 has 13 amino acids. V gave up 10 bases and J gave up 1 base; unmatched junction bases: 6. Germline loops: CDR1 ENHRY, CDR2 SYGVKD. The chain's CDR3 is CATGTENNYGYTF. The DNA for the CDR3 is TGTGCCACGGGGACAGAGAATAACTATGGCTACACCTTC.

The V and J genes are TRBV28 and TRBJ2-5, with TRBD2 matching over 10 bases. Germline-derived CDR1 and CDR2 are MDHEN and SYDVKM. This CDR3 has 15 amino acids. Germline trimming cut 2 bases from V and 3 bases from J; bases unmatched to any gene: 3. This CDR3 is CASSLTAGGKETQYF. The DNA for the CDR3 is TGTGCCAGCAGTTTAACAGCGGGAGGGAAAGAGACCCAGTACTTC.

The chain employs TRBV23-1 and TRBJ2-1; maybe TRBD2 (5 bases). TRBV23-1 carries the ORF label, with uncertain function. The V end was cut by 6 bases, the J end by 8 bases, with 23 bases between. This CDR3 region has 16 residues. The DNA for the CDR3 is TGCGCCAGCAGACCCCTGGAGAGGGTACAATTCGATGAGCAGTTCTTC. Protein: CASRPLERVQFDEQFF.

CDR3 region: CASSLSDSRAEKLFF. In DNA, the CDR3 is TGTGCCAGCAGCTTATCCGACAGCCGGGCGGAAAAACTGTTTTTT. V is TRBV7-2 and J is TRBJ1-4, with D possibly TRBD1 on 5 matching bases. Germline loops: CDR1 SGHTA, CDR2 FQGNSA. The CDR3 covers 15 residues. V lost 2 bases to trimming and J lost 8 bases, with 15 bases between them.

Points on this clone: The sample has other DNA sequences that encode this CDR3 too. The chain joins TRBV29-1 to TRBJ1-5, with a weak D call TRBD1 (5 bases). The germline V gene encodes CDR1 SQVTM and CDR2 ANQGSEA. V was shortened by 6 bases and J by 2 bases, with 11 bases between the two germline ends. The CDR3 contains 13 residues. For the CDR3, the DNA is TGCAGCGTGGGGCAGGGCGGCAATCAGCCCCAGCATTTT. It specifies CSVGQGGNQPQHF.

V usage is TRBV29-1 and J usage is TRBJ2-7; D perhaps matches TRBD1 (5 bases). The CDR3 runs to 11 residues. Germline loops: CDR1 SQVTM, CDR2 ANQGSEA. V lost 8 bases and J lost 3, with 11 bases in between. The CDR3 sequence is CSSFTGYEQYF. The CDR3 DNA reads TGCAGCTCATTCACAGGCTACGAGCAGTACTTC.

The CDR3 loop reads CASSPRRTGEERDNEQFF. CDR3 DNA: TGTGCCAGCTCACCACGAAGGACAGGGGAGGAGCGGGACAATGAGCAGTTCTTC. The genes are TRBV18 and TRBJ2-1, with 9 nucleotides matching TRBD1. This CDR3 comprises 18 residues. The germline gives CDR1 KGHSH, CDR2 LQKENI. The V and J ends lost 1 base and 5 bases, in that order; junction bases with no gene match: 12.

The J gene is TRBJ1-4, the V gene TRBV28; maybe TRBD1 (6 bases). The CDR3 is made up of 15 amino acids. With 6 bases removed from V and 5 bases from J, the gap between germline ends came to 16 bases. Germline loops: CDR1 MDHEN, CDR2 SYDVKM. The chain's CDR3 is CASRSTGGLNEKLFF. The CDR3 DNA reads TGTGCCAGCAGATCAACCGGGGGGCTCAATGAAAAACTGTTTTTT.

The V and J genes are TRBV7-9 and TRBJ2-3; 9 bases map to TRBD2. This CDR3 is 15 amino acids long. Per the germline V gene, CDR1 is SEHNR and CDR2 is FQNEAQ (reference sequence). The V and J ends lost 7 bases and 3 bases, in that order; junction bases with no gene match: 8. For the CDR3, the DNA is TGTGCCAGCACCAAGGTCCTAGCGGGAACAGATACGCAGTATTTT. Its translation is CASTKVLAGTDTQYF.

The rearrangement uses TRBV6-2 or TRBV6-3 and TRBJ1-6; 8 bases fit TRBD1. Germline trimming cut 6 bases from V and 7 bases from J; bases unmatched to any gene: 8. Germline CDR1 and CDR2: MNHEY and SVGEGT. The CDR3 consists of 15 residues. The chain's CDR3 is CASSPTGVINSPLHF. The CDR3 DNA reads TGTGCCAGCAGCCCGACAGGGGTGATCAATTCACCCCTCCACTTT.

CDR3 bases: TGTGCCAGCAGTTACTCGATCGCCACAGGGGATACGCAGTATTTT. Its translation: CASSYSIATGDTQYF. The chain carries TRBV6-2 or TRBV6-3 and TRBJ2-3, with D possibly being TRBD1 (6 bases). The CDR3 is made up of 15 amino acids. Germline CDR1 MNHEY, CDR2 SVGEGT. Trimming pared 0 bases from V and 6 bases from J, leaving 13 bases between.

The chain links TRBV28 to TRBJ2-6, with a weak D call TRBD1 (5 bases). There are 16 residues in the CDR3. The V and J ends lost 6 bases and 4 bases respectively, with 16 bases between them. Germline assignment: CDR1 MDHEN and CDR2 SYDVKM. The CDR3 nucleotides read TGTGCCAGCAGGACACCCAAAGGGGTAGGGGCCAACGTCCTGACTTTC. It codes for CASRTPKGVGANVLTF.

The genes are TRBV7-9 and TRBJ2-1; the D gene is possibly TRBD1 (5 bases). The CDR3 loop spans 15 amino acids. Germline values: CDR1 SEHNR, CDR2 FQNEAQ (reference sequence). The V end lost 5 bases, the J end lost 12 bases, and 23 bases lay between the germline ends. This CDR3 is CASSLLKETAQGQFF. The CDR3 nucleotides read TGTGCCAGCAGCCTCCTAAAGGAGACGGCCCAGGGGCAGTTCTTC.

The V call is TRBV6-5, the J call TRBJ2-1; 12 nucleotides agree with TRBD2. Germline V lookup: CDR1 MNHEY, CDR2 SVGAGI. CDR3 length: 15 amino acids. Losses at the gene ends were 7 bases for V and 4 bases for J; bases not matched to a gene: 5. CDR3 sequence: CASTPTSGGYNEQFF. The CDR3 region has the DNA TGTGCCAGCACCCCAACTAGCGGGGGGTACAATGAGCAGTTCTTC.

The chain uses TRBV3-1 (or the pseudogene TRBV3-2) and TRBJ2-1; 16 positions agree with TRBD2. Germline lookup yields CDR1 LGHDT and CDR2 YNNKEL (reference sequence). V lost 3 bases, J lost 14 bases, and 7 bases stayed unmatched. CDR3 length equals 15 residues. This CDR3 reads CASSHGGLAGGLEFF. In nucleotides, the CDR3 is TGTGCCAGCAGCCATGGGGGACTAGCGGGAGGGCTGGAGTTCTTC.

The gene calls are TRBV28 and TRBJ2-7, with D unclear. V lost 3 bases and J lost 1, with 10 bases in between. This CDR3 has 14 amino acids. CDR1 MDHEN and CDR2 SYDVKM come from the germline V gene. The CDR3 region has the DNA TGTGCCAGCAGTTTGGAACAGCCTTCCTACGAGCAGTACTTC. This gives the protein CASSLEQPSYEQYF.

CDR3 sequence: CASSLTPTNEQFF. In DNA form, the CDR3 reads TGTGCCAGCAGCTTAACCCCTACCAATGAGCAGTTCTTC. The chain recombines TRBV7-3 with TRBJ2-1, with D unresolved. Trimming removed 0 bases at V and 6 bases at J, with 6 bases between. This CDR3 contains 13 residues. Germline V gives CDR1 SGHTA, CDR2 FQGTGA.

The chain couples TRBV7-2 to TRBJ2-7, with D possibly being TRBD1 (6 bases). The V gene lost 3 bases and the J gene lost 6 bases, with 15 bases spanning the gap. The CDR3 sequence is 14 residues long. Germline V gene lookup returns CDR1 SGHTA and CDR2 FQGNSA. CDR3 region: CASSFRDTRPEQYF. CDR3 nucleotide sequence: TGTGCCAGCAGCTTCCGGGACACCCGTCCCGAGCAGTACTTC.

This chain's CDR3 is CASRGPGQPQHF. The CDR3 DNA is TGTGCCAGCAGAGGCCCGGGACAGCCCCAGCATTTT. This rearrangement joins TRBV28 to TRBJ1-5; no definite D call. This CDR3 is built from 12 residues. The V gene's germline CDR1 is MDHEN and CDR2 SYDVKM. The ends were cut back, 6 bases at V and 7 bases at J, with 10 bases in the middle.

V usage is TRBV19 and J usage is TRBJ1-5; 7 bases are a match to TRBD1. CDR1 and CDR2 (germline): LNHDA, SQIVND (reference sequence). The J segment lost 0 bases and the V segment lost 6 bases, leaving 5 bases of the junction unmatched. The CDR3 consists of 15 residues. Here the CDR3 reads CASRRTGHSNQPQHF. The CDR3 bases are TGTGCCAGTAGGAGGACAGGCCATAGCAATCAGCCCCAGCATTTT. The whole variable domain, filled in from reference TRBV19 and TRBJ1-5, reads DGGITQSPKYLFRKEGQNVTLSCEQNLNHDAMYWYRQDPGQGLRLIYYSQIVNDFQKGDIAEGYSVSREKKESFPLTVTSAQKNPTAFYLCASRRTGHSNQPQHFGDGTRLSIL.

This chain links TRBV3-1 (or the pseudogene TRBV3-2) with TRBJ2-3; no definite D call. This CDR3 is built from 14 residues. V shed 4 bases and J shed 1 base, with 9 bases lying between them. The germline V gene encodes CDR1 LGHDT and CDR2 YNNKEL (reference sequence). The CDR3: CASSLSRGTDTQYF. In nucleotides, the CDR3 is TGTGCCAGCAGCCTCTCCCGAGGCACAGATACGCAGTATTTT.

The V and J genes are TRBV5-1 and TRBJ2-3; TRBD2 matches 7 bases. This CDR3 is built from 14 residues. Germline V lookup: CDR1 SGHRS, CDR2 YFSETQ. V lost 5 bases and J lost 2; bases outside the gene matches: 5. The CDR3 protein is CASRSGADTDTQYF. Here the CDR3 DNA reads TGCGCCAGCAGGAGCGGGGCCGACACAGATACGCAGTATTTT.